The clone carrying this T cell receptor beta chain has just one count. Its antigen is not known. These data belong to a study of OX40 agonist ivuxolimab in advanced cancers. The study, taken as a whole, reports: Clonal expansion from baseline to week 6 occurred in both CD4+ and CD8+ T cells. Antigen specificity was not determined for the expanded peripheral T cells.

Some clones are missing from TCRdb's copy, which holds only in-frame ones; the method was immunoSEQ multiplex PCR. The profile shows 65,000 to 75,000 clones, 70% to 90% of them singletons. Sequenced here: CD4+ or CD8+ T cells sorted from blood, sampled in a trial of the OX40 agonist ivuxolimab. This TCR derives from an adult with an advanced solid tumor such as melanoma, head and neck, liver or kidney cancer.

The CDR3 spells CSVRTGAQETQYF. In DNA form, the CDR3 reads TGCAGCGTTCGGACAGGGGCCCAAGAGACCCAGTACTTC. The V gene is TRBV29-1, the J gene TRBJ2-5; 9 bases agree with TRBD1. The CDR3 spans 13 residues. Germline values: CDR1 SQVTM, CDR2 ANQGSEA. The V segment lost 5 bases and the J segment 1 base; nucleotides outside the gene matches: 2.